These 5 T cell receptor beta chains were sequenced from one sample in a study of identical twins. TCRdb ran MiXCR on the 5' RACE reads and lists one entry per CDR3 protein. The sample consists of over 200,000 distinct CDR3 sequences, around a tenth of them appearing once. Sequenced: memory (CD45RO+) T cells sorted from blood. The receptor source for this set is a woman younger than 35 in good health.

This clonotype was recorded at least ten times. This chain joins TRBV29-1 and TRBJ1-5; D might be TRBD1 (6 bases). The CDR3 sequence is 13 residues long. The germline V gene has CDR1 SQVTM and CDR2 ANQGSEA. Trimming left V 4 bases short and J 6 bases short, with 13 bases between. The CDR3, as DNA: TGCAGCGTTGGAGGGGGAGCGGGTCAGCCCCAGCATTTT. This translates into CSVGGGAGQPQHF. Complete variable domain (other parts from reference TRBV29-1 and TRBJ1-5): SAVISQKPSRDICQRGTSLTIQCQVDSQVTMMFWYRQQPGQSLTLIATANQGSEATYESGFVIDKFPISRPNLTFSTLTVSNMSPEDSSIYLCSVGGGAGQPQHFGDGTRLSIL.

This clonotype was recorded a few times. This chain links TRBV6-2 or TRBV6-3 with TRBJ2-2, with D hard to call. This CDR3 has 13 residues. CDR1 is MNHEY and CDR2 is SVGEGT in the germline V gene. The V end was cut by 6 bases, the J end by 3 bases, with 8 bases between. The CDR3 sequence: CASRDRDTGELFF. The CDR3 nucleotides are TGTGCCAGCAGGGACCGGGACACCGGGGAGCTGTTTTTT.

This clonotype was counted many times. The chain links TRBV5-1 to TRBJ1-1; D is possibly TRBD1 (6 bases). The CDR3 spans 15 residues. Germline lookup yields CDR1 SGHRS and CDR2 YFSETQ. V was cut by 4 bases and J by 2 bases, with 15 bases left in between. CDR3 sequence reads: CASSPPGTLNTEAFF. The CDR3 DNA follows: TGCGCCAGCAGCCCCCCCGGGACACTTAACACTGAAGCTTTCTTT.

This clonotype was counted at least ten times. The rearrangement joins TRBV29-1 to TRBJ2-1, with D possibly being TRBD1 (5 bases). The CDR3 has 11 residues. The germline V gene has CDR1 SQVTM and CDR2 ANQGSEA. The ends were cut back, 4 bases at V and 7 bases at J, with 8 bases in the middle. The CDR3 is CSVARDNEQFF. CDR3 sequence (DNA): TGCAGCGTTGCCAGGGATAATGAGCAGTTCTTC.

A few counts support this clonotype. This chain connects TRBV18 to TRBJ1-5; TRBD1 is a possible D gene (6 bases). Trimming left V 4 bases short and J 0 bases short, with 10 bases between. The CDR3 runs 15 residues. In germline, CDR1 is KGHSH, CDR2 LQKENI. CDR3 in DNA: TGTGCCAGCTCACGACAGGTGGATAGCAATCAGCCCCAGCATTTT. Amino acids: CASSRQVDSNQPQHF.